This record looks at one TCR beta chain sequence and its context. What it binds is unknown. The table came from immunoSEQ multiplex PCR; TCRdb's copy has only in-frame clones and leaves some out. Of roughly 1.4 million clones in the sample, approximately 98.5% were seen once. V was trimmed by 1 base and J by 1 base, leaving 4 bases between them. The CDR3 runs 14 residues. Germline CDR1 is SGHTA and CDR2 is FQGNSA. The data originate from a study of shared clonotypes between healthy human individuals. Study-level points and caveats: A handful of donors showed sharing of about 5.5% of naive CD4 clonotypes. The genetic and exposure-history diversity represented was limited by few donors.

The receptor was derived from a man aged 25-45 years in good health. The sequencing sample was made of naive CD4+ T cells sorted from blood. Noted subset: CD45RA+ positively selected. The rearrangement links TRBV7-2 to TRBJ2-2, with no clear D. The CDR3: CASSLVRNTGELFF. The CDR3 DNA reads TGTGCCAGCAGCTTAGTAAGGAACACCGGGGAGCTGTTTTTT.